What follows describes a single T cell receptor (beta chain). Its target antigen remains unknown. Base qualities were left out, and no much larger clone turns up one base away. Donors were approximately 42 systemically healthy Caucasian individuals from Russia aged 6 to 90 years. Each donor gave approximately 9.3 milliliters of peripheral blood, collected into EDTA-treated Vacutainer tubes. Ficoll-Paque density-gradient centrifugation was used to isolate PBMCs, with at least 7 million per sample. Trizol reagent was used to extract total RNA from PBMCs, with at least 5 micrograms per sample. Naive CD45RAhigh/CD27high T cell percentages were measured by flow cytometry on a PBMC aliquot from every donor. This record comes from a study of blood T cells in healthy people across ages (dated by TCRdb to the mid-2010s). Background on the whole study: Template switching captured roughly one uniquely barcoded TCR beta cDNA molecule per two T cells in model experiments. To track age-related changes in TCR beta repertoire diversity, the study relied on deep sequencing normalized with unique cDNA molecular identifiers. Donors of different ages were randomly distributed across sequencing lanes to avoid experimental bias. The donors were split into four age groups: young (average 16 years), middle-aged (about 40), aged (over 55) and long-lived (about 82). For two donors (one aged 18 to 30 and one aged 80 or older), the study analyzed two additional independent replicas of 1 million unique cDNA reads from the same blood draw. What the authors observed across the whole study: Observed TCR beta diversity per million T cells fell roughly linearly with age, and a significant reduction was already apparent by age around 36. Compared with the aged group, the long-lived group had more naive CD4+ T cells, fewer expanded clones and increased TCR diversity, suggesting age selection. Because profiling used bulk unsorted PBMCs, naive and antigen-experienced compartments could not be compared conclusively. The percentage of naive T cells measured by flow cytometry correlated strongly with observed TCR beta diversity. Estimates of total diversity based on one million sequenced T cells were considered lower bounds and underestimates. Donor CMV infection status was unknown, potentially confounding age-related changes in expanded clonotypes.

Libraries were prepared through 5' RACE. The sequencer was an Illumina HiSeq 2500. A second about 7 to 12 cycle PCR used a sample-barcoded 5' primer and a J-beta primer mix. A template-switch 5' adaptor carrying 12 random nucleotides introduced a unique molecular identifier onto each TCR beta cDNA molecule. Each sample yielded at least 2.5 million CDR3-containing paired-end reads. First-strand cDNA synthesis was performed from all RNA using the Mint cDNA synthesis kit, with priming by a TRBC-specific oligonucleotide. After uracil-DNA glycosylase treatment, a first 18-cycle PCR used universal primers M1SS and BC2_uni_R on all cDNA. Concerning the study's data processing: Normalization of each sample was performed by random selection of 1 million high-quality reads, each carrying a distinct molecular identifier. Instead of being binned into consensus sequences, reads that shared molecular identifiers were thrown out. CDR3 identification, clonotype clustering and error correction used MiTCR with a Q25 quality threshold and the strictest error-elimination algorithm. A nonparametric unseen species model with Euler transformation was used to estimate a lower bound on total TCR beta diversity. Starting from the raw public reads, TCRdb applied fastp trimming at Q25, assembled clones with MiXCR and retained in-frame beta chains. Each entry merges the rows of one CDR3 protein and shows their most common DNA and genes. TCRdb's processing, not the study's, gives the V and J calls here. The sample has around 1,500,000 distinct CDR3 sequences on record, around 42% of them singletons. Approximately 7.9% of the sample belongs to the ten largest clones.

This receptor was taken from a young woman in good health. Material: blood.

The base sequence is TGTGCCAGCAGCGTAGACATCTCCCAGAGCACAGATACGCAGTATTTT. This is translated as CASSVDISQSTDTQYF. This chain joins TRBV9 to TRBJ2-3; there is no confident call for the D gene. The CDR3 measures 16 amino acids from cysteine to phenylalanine. The CDR3 DNA has 48 bases and is translated from base 1. The V end loses 0 bases and the J end loses 0 bases, and a stretch of 11 bases separates them. Reading the germline V gene gives CDR1 SGDLS and CDR2 YYNGEE.